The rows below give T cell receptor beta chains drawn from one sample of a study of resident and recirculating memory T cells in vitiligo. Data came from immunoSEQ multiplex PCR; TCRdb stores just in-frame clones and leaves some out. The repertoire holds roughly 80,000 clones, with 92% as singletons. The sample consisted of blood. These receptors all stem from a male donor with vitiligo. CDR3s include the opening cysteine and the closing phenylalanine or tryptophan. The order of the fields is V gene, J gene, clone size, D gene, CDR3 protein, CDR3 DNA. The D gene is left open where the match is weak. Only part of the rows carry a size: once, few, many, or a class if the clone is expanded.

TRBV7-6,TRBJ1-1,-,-,CASSLVTNTEAFF,TGTGCCAGCAGCTTAGTGACTAACACTGAAGCTTTCTTT
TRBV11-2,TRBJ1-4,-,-,CASSLDALGGYNEKLFF,TGTGCCAGCAGCTTAGATGCCCTTGGCGGGTATAATGAAAAACTGTTTTTT
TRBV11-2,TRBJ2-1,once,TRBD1,CASSFPRQGGNEQFF,TGTGCCAGCAGCTTCCCCCGACAGGGTGGGAATGAGCAGTTCTTC
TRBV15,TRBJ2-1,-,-,CATSRGGETHTPNEQFF,TGTGCCACCAGCAGAGGGGGGGAGACTCATACCCCCAATGAGCAGTTCTTC
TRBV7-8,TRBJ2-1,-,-,CASSLGQVNNEQFF,TGTGCCAGCAGCTTAGGACAGGTGAACAATGAGCAGTTCTTC
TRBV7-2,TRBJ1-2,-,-,CASSLALLRVGYGYTF,TGTGCCAGCAGCTTAGCGCTCTTGAGGGTGGGCTATGGCTACACCTTC
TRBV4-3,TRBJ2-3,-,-,CASSQDRGTDTQYF,TGCGCCAGCAGCCAAGATCGGGGCACAGATACGCAGTATTTT
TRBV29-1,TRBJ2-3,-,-,CSVNQGSTDTQYF,TGCAGCGTGAATCAGGGGAGCACAGATACGCAGTATTTT
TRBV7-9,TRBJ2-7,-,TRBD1,CASSLAQWDSSVGYEQYF,TGTGCCAGCAGCTTAGCTCAATGGGACAGCTCCGTTGGGTACGAGCAGTACTTC
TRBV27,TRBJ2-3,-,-,CASSLLSRRRATDTQYF,TGTGCCAGCAGTTTACTCTCCCGTCGGAGGGCCACAGATACGCAGTATTTT
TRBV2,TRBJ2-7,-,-,CASSEGGVSSYEQYF,TGTGCCAGCAGTGAAGGCGGGGTCAGCTCCTACGAGCAGTACTTC
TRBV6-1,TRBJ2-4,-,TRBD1,CASSEEDELGQGSGKNIQYF,TGTGCCAGCAGTGAAGAGGATGAGCTGGGACAGGGAAGCGGCAAAAACATTCAGTACTTC
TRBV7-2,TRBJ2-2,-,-,CASSLPVIGNTGELFF,TGTGCCAGCAGCTTGCCGGTAATCGGGAACACCGGGGAGCTGTTTTTT
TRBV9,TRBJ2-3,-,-,CASSLRGGLTDTQYF,TGTGCCAGCAGCCTCAGAGGCGGCCTCACAGATACGCAGTATTTT
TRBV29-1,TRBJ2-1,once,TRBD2,CSVEGKRGNSYNEQFF,TGCAGCGTTGAAGGGAAGCGGGGGAACTCCTACAATGAGCAGTTCTTC
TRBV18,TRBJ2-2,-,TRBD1,CASSPHARDSGAGELFF,TGTGCCAGCTCACCACACGCCCGGGACAGTGGGGCCGGGGAGCTGTTTTTT
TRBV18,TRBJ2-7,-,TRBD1,CASSPGAGGPYEQYF,TGTGCCAGCTCACCAGGGGCAGGGGGCCCCTACGAGCAGTACTTC
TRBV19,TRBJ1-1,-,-,CASSTSGAPTTEAFF,TGTGCCAGTAGTACCTCAGGGGCGCCGACCACTGAAGCTTTCTTT
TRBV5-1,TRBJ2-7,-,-,CASSLGSGATFGYEQYF,TGCGCCAGCAGCTTGGGTTCAGGTGCAACTTTTGGCTACGAGCAGTACTTC
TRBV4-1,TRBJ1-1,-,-,CASSHTVRGPGTEAFF,TGCGCCAGCAGCCATACCGTCAGGGGCCCAGGCACTGAAGCTTTCTTT
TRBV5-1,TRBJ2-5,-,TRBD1,CASTGQTGETQYF,TGCGCCAGCACGGGACAGACAGGAGAGACCCAGTACTTC
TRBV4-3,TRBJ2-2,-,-,CASSRRSSANTGELFF,TGCGCCAGCAGCCGACGATCTAGCGCGAACACCGGGGAGCTGTTTTTT
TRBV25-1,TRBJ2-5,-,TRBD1,CASLDRGETQYF,TGTGCCAGCCTCGACAGGGGCGAGACCCAGTACTTC
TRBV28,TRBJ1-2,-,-,CASSFPGLTVYGYTF,TGTGCCAGCAGTTTTCCCGGACTGACCGTCTATGGCTACACCTTC
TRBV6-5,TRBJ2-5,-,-,CASSYSRETQYF,TGTGCCAGCAGTTACTCTCGGGAGACCCAGTACTTC
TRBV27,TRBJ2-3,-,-,CASSITTSTDTQYF,TGTGCCAGCAGTATAACTACTAGCACAGATACGCAGTATTTT
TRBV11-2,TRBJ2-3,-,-,CASSLNTGSLTQYF,TGTGCCAGCAGCTTAAATACCGGGTCACTTACGCAGTATTTT
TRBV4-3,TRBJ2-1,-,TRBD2,CASSQGLARYNEQFF,TGCGCCAGCAGCCAGGGACTAGCGAGATACAATGAGCAGTTCTTC
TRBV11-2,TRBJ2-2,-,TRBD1,CASSFRQGAGELFF,TGTGCCAGCAGCTTTAGACAGGGGGCAGGGGAGCTGTTTTTT
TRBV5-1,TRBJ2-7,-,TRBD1,CASSLAYDGTGTYEQYF,TGCGCCAGCAGCTTGGCCTACGATGGGACAGGTACCTACGAGCAGTACTTC
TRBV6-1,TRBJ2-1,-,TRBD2,CASRRTSSFNEQFF,TGTGCCAGCAGGCGGACTAGTTCTTTTAATGAGCAGTTCTTC
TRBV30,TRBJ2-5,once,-,CAWSVSGGETQYF,TGTGCCTGGAGTGTTTCAGGGGGGGAGACCCAGTACTTC
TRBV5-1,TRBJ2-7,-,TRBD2,CASSPRPGSGGSYEQYF,TGCGCCAGCAGTCCCCGGCCGGGGTCGGGAGGATCCTACGAGCAGTACTTC
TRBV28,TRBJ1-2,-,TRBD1,CASSLPGQGHYGYTF,TGTGCCAGCAGTCTACCGGGACAGGGGCACTATGGCTACACCTTC
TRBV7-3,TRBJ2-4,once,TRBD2,CASSNGGYGIQYF,TGTGCCAGCAGTAACGGGGGGTATGGCATTCAGTACTTC
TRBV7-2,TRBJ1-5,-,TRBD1,CASSLATGVNQPQHF,TGTGCCAGCAGCTTAGCGACAGGGGTAAATCAGCCCCAGCATTTT
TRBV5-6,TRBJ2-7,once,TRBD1,CASSGFSMDRGPYEQYF,TGTGCCAGCAGCGGATTTTCCATGGACAGGGGGCCCTACGAGCAGTACTTC
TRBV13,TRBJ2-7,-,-,CASSTGYYEQYF,TGTGCCAGCAGCACAGGGTACTACGAGCAGTACTTC
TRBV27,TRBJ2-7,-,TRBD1,CASSLTGGYEQYF,TGTGCCAGCAGTTTAACAGGGGGATACGAGCAGTACTTC
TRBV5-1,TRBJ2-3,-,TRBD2,CASSLRGLAGLTDTQYF,TGCGCCAGCAGCCTACGGGGCCTAGCGGGCCTCACAGATACGCAGTATTTT
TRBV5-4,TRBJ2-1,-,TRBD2,CASSLLAVSNEQFF,TGTGCCAGCAGCTTACTAGCGGTCTCGAATGAGCAGTTCTTC
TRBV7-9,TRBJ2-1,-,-,CASSFSANEQFF,TGTGCCAGCAGCTTTAGCGCCAATGAGCAGTTCTTC